This T cell receptor (beta chain) derives from a study of blood T cell repertoires in COVID-19. Overall study: Sites in the United States, Italy and Spain provided acute and convalescent COVID-19 samples. In each case, the material was cDNA or gDNA derived from T cells, B-cell-depleted T cells, or PBMCs.

The V end lost 4 bases, the J end lost 7 bases, and 11 bases lay between the germline ends. Germline values: CDR1 MNHEY, CDR2 SVGEGT. This CDR3 has 14 residues. This clone was seen a single time. Produced via immunoSEQ multiplex PCR; TCRdb's table is partial and in-frame only. The sample records approximately 140,000 clones, approximately 87% being singletons. The specimen was peripheral blood. The chain couples TRBV6-2 or TRBV6-3 to TRBJ1-6; D is ambiguous. The source of this sequence is a man between 65 and 79 years old with active COVID-19. The CDR3 here is CASSSNQLNSPLHF. The CDR3, as DNA: TGTGCCAGCAGTTCGAACCAACTAAATTCACCCCTCCACTTT.